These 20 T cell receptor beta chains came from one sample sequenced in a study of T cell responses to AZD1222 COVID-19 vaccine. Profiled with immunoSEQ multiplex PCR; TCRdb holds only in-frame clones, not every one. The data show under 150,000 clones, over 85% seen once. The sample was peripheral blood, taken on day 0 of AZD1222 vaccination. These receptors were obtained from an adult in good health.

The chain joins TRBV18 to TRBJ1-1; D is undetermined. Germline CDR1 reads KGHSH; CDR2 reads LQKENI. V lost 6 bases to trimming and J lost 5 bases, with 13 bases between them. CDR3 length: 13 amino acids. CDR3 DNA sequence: TGTGCCAGCTCCATCGATGGCGGGACTGAAGCTTTCTTT. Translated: CASSIDGGTEAFF.

The CDR3 loop reads CASSLAGQGFLYEQYF. CDR3 nucleotide sequence: TGCGCCAGCAGCTTGGCCGGCCAGGGGTTTCTCTACGAGCAGTACTTC. The chain uses TRBV5-1 and TRBJ2-7, with TRBD1 as a possible D gene (6 bases). Germline-derived CDR1 and CDR2 are SGHRS and YFSETQ. Trimming stripped 0 bases from V and 3 bases from J, with 16 bases between. The CDR3 spans 16 residues. Supplemented by reference TRBV5-1 and TRBJ2-7, the full variable domain reads KAGVTQTPRYLIKTRGQQVTLSCSPISGHRSVSWYQQTPGQGLQFLFEYFSETQRNKGNFPGRFSGRQFSNSRSEMNVSTLELGDSALYLCASSLAGQGFLYEQYFGPGTRLTVT.

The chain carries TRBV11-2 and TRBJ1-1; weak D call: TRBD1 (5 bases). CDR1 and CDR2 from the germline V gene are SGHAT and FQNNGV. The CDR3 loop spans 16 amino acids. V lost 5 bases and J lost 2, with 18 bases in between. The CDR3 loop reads CASSPLRGAANTEAFF. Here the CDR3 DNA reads TGTGCCAGCAGCCCCCTTCGCGGGGCCGCTAACACTGAAGCTTTCTTT.

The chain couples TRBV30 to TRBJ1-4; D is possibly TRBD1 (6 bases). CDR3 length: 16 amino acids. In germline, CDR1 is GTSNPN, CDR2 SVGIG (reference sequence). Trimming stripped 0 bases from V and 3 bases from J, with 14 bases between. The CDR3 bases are TGTGCCTGGAGTGTACTCGGGGGCAGGGCTAATGAAAAACTGTTTTTT. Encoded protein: CAWSVLGGRANEKLFF.

In DNA form, the CDR3 reads TGTGCCAGCCTCAGGGCAGGGGTTTATACTGAAGCTTTCTTT. Translated, it gives CASLRAGVYTEAFF. This chain uses TRBV28 with TRBJ1-1, with D tentatively TRBD1 (6 bases). The CDR3 loop spans 14 amino acids. Germline-derived CDR1 and CDR2 are MDHEN and SYDVKM. V lost 8 bases and J lost 5, with 18 bases in between. Variable domain in full (rest from reference TRBV28 and TRBJ1-1): DVKVTQSSRYLVKRTGEKVFLECVQDMDHENMFWYRQDPGLGLRLIYFSYDVKMKEKGDIPEGYSVSREKKERFSLILESASTNQTSMYLCASLRAGVYTEAFFGQGTRLTVV.

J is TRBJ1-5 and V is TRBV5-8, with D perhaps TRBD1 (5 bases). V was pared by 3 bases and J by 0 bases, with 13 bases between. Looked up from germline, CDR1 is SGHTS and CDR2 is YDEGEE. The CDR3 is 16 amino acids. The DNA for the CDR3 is TGTGCCAGCAGCTCTTGGATTGGGACTAGCAATCAGCCCCAGCATTTT. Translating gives CASSSWIGTSNQPQHF.

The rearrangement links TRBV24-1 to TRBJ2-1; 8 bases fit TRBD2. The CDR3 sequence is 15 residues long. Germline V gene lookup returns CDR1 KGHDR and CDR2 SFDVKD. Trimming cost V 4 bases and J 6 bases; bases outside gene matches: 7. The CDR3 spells CATSDPGGISNEQFF. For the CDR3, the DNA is TGTGCCACCAGTGACCCGGGAGGGATCTCCAATGAGCAGTTCTTC.

CDR3 in DNA: TGCAGCGCCAGGGGTAAATCGAACACCGGGGAGCTGTTTTTT. This gives the protein CSARGKSNTGELFF. The genes are TRBV29-1 and TRBJ2-2; possibly TRBD1 for D (6 bases). CDR1 and CDR2 (germline): SQVTM, ANQGSEA. The CDR3 length is 14 residues. The V and J ends lost 7 bases and 0 bases respectively, with 12 bases between them.

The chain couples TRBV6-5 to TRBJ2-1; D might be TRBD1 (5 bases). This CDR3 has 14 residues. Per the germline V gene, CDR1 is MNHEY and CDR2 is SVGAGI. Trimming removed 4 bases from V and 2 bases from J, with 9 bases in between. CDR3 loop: CASSSIGAYNEQFF. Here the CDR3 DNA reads TGTGCCAGCAGTTCTATAGGGGCCTACAATGAGCAGTTCTTC.

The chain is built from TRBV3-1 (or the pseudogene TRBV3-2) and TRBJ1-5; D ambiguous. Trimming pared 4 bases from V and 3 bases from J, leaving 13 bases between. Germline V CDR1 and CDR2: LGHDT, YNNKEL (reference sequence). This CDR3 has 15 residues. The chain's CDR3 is CASSPLIGVNQPQHF. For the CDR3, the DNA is TGTGCCAGCAGCCCTCTAATCGGGGTCAATCAGCCCCAGCATTTT.

CDR3 coding DNA: TGTGCCAGCAGTTACCCTACAGGGGTGGCATATGGCTACACCTTC. This sequence encodes CASSYPTGVAYGYTF. The V gene is TRBV6-5, the J gene TRBJ1-2, with TRBD1 identical over 7 bases. The CDR3 is 15 amino acids. V lost 2 bases to trimming and J lost 5 bases; unmatched junction nucleotides: 8. Germline CDR1 reads MNHEY; CDR2 reads SVGAGI.

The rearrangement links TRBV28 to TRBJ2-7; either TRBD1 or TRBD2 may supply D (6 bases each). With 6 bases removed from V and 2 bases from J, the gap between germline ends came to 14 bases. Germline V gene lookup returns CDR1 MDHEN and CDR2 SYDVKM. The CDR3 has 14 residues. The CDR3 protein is CASSQAGGTYEQYF. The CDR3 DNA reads TGTGCCAGCAGCCAGGCCGGGGGCACCTACGAGCAGTACTTC.

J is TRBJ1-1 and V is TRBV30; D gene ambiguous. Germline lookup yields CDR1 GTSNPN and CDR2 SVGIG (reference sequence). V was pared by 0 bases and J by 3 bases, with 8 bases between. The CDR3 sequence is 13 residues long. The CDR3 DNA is TGTGCCTGGAGTGTACAGTTGGACACTGAAGCTTTCTTT. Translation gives CAWSVQLDTEAFF.

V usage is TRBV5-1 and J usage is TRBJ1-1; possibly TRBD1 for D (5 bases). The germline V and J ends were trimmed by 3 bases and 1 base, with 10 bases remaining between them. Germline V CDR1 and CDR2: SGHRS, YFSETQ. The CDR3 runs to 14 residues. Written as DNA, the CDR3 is TGCGCCAGCAGCTCCTCAACAGGGAACACTGAAGCTTTCTTT. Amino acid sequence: CASSSSTGNTEAFF.

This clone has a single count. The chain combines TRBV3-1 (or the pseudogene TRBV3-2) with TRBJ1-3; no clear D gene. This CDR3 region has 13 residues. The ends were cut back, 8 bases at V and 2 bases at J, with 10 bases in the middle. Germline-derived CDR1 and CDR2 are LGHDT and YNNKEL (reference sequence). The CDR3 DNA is TGTGCCAGCTCTATGACCGCTGGAAACACCATATATTTT. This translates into CASSMTAGNTIYF.

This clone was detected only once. DNA for the CDR3: TGTGCCAGCAGCCAAGTGAGTGGACAGGAGCAGTTCTTC. Its protein is CASSQVSGQEQFF. The gene calls are TRBV3-1 (or the pseudogene TRBV3-2) and TRBJ2-1, with D perhaps matching TRBD1 (6 bases). V lost 1 base and J 10 bases, leaving 11 bases between the germline ends. This CDR3 contains 13 residues. CDR1 is LGHDT and CDR2 is YNNKEL in the germline V gene (reference sequence).

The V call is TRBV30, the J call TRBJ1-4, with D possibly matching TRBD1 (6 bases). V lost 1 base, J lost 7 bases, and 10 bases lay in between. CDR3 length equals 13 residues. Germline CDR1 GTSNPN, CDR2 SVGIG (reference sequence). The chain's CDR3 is CAWSGGGGEKLFF. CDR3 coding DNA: TGTGCCTGGAGTGGAGGGGGAGGTGAAAAACTGTTTTTT.

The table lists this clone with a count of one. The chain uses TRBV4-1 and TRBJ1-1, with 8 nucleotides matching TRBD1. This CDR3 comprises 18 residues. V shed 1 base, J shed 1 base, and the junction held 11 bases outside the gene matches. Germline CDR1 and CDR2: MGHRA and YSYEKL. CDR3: CASSQGWDRKVGNTEAFF. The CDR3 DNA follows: TGCGCCAGCAGCCAAGGTTGGGACAGGAAGGTTGGGAACACTGAAGCTTTCTTT.

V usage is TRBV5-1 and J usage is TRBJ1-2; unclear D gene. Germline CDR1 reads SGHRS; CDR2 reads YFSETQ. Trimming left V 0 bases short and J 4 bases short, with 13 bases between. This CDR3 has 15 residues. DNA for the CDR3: TGCGCCAGCAGCTTGGATGCGGGGTTCCTCTATGGCTACACCTTC. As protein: CASSLDAGFLYGYTF.

In DNA, the CDR3 is TGTGCCAGCAGCCAAGGTCGGCCGGTAGACCCCGCTTTCTTT. Protein sequence: CASSQGRPVDPAFF. The chain combines TRBV3-1 (or the pseudogene TRBV3-2) with TRBJ1-1; D gene ambiguous. This CDR3 is 14 amino acids long. V lost 1 base to trimming and J lost 11 bases, with 17 bases between them. Germline CDR1 is LGHDT and CDR2 is YNNKEL (reference sequence).